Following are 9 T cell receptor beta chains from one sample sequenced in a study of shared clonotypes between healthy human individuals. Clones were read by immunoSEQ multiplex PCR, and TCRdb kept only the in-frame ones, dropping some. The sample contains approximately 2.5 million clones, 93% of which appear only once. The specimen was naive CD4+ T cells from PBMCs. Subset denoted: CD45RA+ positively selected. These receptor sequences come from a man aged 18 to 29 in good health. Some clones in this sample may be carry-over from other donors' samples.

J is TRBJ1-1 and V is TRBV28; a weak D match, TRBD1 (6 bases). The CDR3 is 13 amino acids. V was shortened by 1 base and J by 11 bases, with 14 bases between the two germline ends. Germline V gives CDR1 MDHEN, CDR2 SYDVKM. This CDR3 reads CASSLLYRAGAFF. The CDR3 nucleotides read TGTGCCAGCAGTTTATTGTACAGGGCTGGCGCTTTCTTT.

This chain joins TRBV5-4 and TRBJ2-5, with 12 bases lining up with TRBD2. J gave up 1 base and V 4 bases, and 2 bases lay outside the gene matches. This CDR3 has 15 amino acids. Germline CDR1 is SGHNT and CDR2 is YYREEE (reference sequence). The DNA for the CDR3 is TGTGCCAGCAGCAGGACTAGCGGGGCCCAAGAGACCCAGTACTTC. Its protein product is CASSRTSGAQETQYF.

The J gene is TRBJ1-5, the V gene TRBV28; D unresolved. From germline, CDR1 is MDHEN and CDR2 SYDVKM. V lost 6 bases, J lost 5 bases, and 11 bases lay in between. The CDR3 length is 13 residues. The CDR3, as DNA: TGTGCCAGCAGAGCACAGCCACATCAGCCCCAGCATTTT. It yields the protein CASRAQPHQPQHF.

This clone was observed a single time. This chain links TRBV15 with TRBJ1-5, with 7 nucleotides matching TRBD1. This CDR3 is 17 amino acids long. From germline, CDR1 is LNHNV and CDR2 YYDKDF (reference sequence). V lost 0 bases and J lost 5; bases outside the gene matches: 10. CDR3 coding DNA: TGTGCCACCAGCAGAGACAGGGGGAAGCGCCTTGATCAGCCCCAGCATTTT. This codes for CATSRDRGKRLDQPQHF.

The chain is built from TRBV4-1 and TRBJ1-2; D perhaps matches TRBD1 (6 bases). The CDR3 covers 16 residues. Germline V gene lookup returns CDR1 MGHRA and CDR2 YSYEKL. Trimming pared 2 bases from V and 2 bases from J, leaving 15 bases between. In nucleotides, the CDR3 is TGCGCCAGCAGCCAACCGGATTGGGGGGCAAACTATGGCTACACCTTC. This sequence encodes CASSQPDWGANYGYTF.

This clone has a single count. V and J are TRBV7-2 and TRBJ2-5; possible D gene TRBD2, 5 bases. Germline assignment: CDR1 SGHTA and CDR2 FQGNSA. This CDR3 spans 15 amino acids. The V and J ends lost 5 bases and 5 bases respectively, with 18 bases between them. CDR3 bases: TGTGCCAGCAGCACGCGCACGGGAATCTTGGAGACCCAGTACTTC. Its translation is CASSTRTGILETQYF.

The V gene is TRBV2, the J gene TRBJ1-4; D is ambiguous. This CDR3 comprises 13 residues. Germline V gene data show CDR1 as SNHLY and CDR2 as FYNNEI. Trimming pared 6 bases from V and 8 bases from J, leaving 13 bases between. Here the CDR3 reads CASSPLGAEKLFF. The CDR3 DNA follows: TGTGCCAGCAGCCCTCTAGGTGCGGAAAAACTGTTTTTT.

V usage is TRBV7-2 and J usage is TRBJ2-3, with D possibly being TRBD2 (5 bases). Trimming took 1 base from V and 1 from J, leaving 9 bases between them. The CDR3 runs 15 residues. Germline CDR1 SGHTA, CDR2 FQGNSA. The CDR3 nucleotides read TGTGCCAGCAGCTTAGACCTTAGCGGCACAGATACGCAGTATTTT. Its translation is CASSLDLSGTDTQYF. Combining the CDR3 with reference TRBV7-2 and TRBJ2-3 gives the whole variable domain GAGVSQSPSNKVTEKGKDVELRCDPISGHTALYWYRQSLGQGLEFLIYFQGNSAPDKSGLPSDRFSAERTGGSVSTLTIQRTQQEDSAVYLCASSLDLSGTDTQYFGPGTRLTVL.

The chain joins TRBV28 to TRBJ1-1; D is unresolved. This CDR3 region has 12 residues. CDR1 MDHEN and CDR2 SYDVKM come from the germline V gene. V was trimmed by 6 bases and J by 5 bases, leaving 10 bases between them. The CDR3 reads CASREMGTEAFF. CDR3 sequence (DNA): TGTGCCAGCAGGGAAATGGGGACTGAAGCTTTCTTT.